Listed below are T cell receptor beta chains from one sample, sequenced in a study of T-cell memory formation after mild COVID-19. TCRdb re-derived calls from the 5' RACE reads in MiXCR, one entry per CDR3 protein. Of about 250,000 distinct CDR3 sequences in the sample, roughly 14% were seen once. The material sequenced was PBMCs or a T cell subset sorted from them (not recorded which). These receptors all stem from an adult woman who had mild COVID-19 (a few samples of this study predate the infection). Cell type and time point are not known. Each CDR3 is given with its conserved first and last residue. D genes are given only for firm matches. The size entry is marked missing in some rows and otherwise reads once, few, many or a size class.

d_gene	abundance	v_gene	len	j_gene	CDR3nt	CDR3aa
.	.	TRBV3-1	19	TRBJ1-5	TGTGCCAGCAGCAACTATTATGGACGGTCCGTGTATAGCAATCAGCCCCAGCATTTT	CASSNYYGRSVYSNQPQHF
TRBD1	.	TRBV7-2	16	TRBJ1-2	TGTGCCAGCAGCTTAGAAGACAGGGGAGGATTTAGGGGCTACACCTTC	CASSLEDRGGFRGYTF
.	.	TRBV3-1	15	TRBJ1-2	TGTGCCAGCAGCCAGGAGTCGAGGAACAGGAATGGCTACACCTTC	CASSQESRNRNGYTF
.	.	TRBV6-5	14	TRBJ1-2	TGTGCCAGCAGTTACTCGAGAGGGGGTAGTGGCTACACCTTC	CASSYSRGGSGYTF
TRBD2	many	TRBV5-6	18	TRBJ2-3	TGTGCCAGCAGCGGCCCGGCTTCGGAGCGGGGTGACACAGATACGCAGTATTTT	CASSGPASERGDTDTQYF
.	few	TRBV6-5	15	TRBJ1-1	TGTGCCAGCAGTTACTCGGGCAGGGGGAACACTGAAGCTTTCTTT	CASSYSGRGNTEAFF
.	.	TRBV20-1	10	TRBJ1-1	TGCAGTGCTAGACGGACTGAAGCTTTCTTT	CSARRTEAFF
TRBD2	.	TRBV5-1	16	TRBJ2-2	TGCGCCAGCAGCTTCCTTAGCGGGTCGAACACCGGGGAGCTGTTTTTT	CASSFLSGSNTGELFF
.	.	TRBV12-3/TRBV12-4	13	TRBJ1-1	TGTGCCAGCAGTTTAAAAGAGGGGGTGTTAGCTTTCTTT	CASSLKEGVLAFF
.	few	TRBV6-5	13	TRBJ1-2	TGTGCCAGCAGACCACCCGGGACGGTAGGCTACACCTTC	CASRPPGTVGYTF
.	.	TRBV4-1	15	TRBJ2-1	TGCGCCAGCAGCCGGGGGGGGCCTAGATACAATGAGCAGTTCTTC	CASSRGGPRYNEQFF
.	.	TRBV24-1	14	TRBJ2-5	TGTGCCACCAGTGACCTACAGGGTTCGGAGACCCAGTACTTC	CATSDLQGSETQYF
TRBD1	few	TRBV19	15	TRBJ1-1	TGTGCCAGCCTTACCCGGGACAGGAAAGGGACTGAAGCTTTCTTT	CASLTRDRKGTEAFF
TRBD2	few	TRBV5-1	14	TRBJ2-5	TGCGCCAGCACCAGCGGGGGGATAGTAGAGACCCAGTACTTC	CASTSGGIVETQYF
TRBD1	few	TRBV5-1	15	TRBJ1-5	TGCGCCAGCAGCTTGGACCGACAGGGGGGACAGCCCCAGCATTTT	CASSLDRQGGQPQHF
TRBD1	.	TRBV29-1	15	TRBJ1-2	TGCAGCGTCTGGGCGGGACAGGGTTCGACGTATGGCTACACCTTC	CSVWAGQGSTYGYTF
.	few	TRBV5-1	15	TRBJ1-1	TGCGCCAGCAGCTCCCACAGGGCCTGGAACACTGAAGCTTTCTTT	CASSSHRAWNTEAFF
.	many	TRBV5-5	16	TRBJ2-1	TGTGCCAGCAGCTTGGCTCATTCGAGCTCCTACAATGAGCAGTTCTTC	CASSLAHSSSYNEQFF
.	.	TRBV5-1	11	TRBJ2-3	TGCGCCAGCGGGAGCACAGATACGCAGTATTTT	CASGSTDTQYF